Below, 4 T cell receptor beta chains from the same sample are listed, as sequenced in a study of identical twins. TCRdb processed the 5' RACE reads anew with MiXCR; each CDR3 protein has one entry. The data show fewer than 900,000 distinct CDR3 sequences, with 21% seen just once and roughly 4.3% held by the top ten. These data also featured in a second study, about T cells expressing NK-cell markers.

What was sequenced was PBMCs. The receptor source for this set is a woman younger than 30 in good health.

The rearrangement joins TRBV6-2 or TRBV6-3 to TRBJ2-1, with TRBD2 matching over 11 bases. V lost 6 bases and J lost 3; bases outside the gene matches: 4. The germline gives CDR1 MNHEY, CDR2 SVGEGT. The CDR3 runs 15 residues. CDR3 loop: CASRGLAGGYNEQFF. The CDR3 DNA follows: TGTGCCAGCAGGGGTCTAGCGGGAGGCTACAATGAGCAGTTCTTC.

The CDR3 DNA reads as TGTGCCACCAGTGATTCACCGCCGCGACAGGGGATCTGGGAGACCCAGTACTTC. It encodes CATSDSPPRQGIWETQYF. The rearrangement links TRBV24-1 to TRBJ2-5, with TRBD1 matching 8 bases. CDR1 KGHDR and CDR2 SFDVKD come from the germline V gene. Trimming cost V 2 bases and J 5 bases; bases outside gene matches: 15. This CDR3 is built from 18 residues.

CDR3: CASSQPGLAGGYNNEQFF. The CDR3, as DNA: TGTGCCAGCAGCCAACCTGGACTAGCGGGAGGGTATAACAATGAGCAGTTCTTC. V gene TRBV3-1 combines with J gene TRBJ2-1; TRBD2 matches 15 bases. V shed 2 bases, J shed 5 bases, and the junction held 7 bases outside the gene matches. Looked up from germline, CDR1 is LGHDT and CDR2 is YNNKEL (reference sequence). The CDR3 has 18 amino acids.

This clonotype was counted between two and nine times. The chain is built from TRBV29-1 and TRBJ1-1; no definite D call. V was clipped by 4 bases and J by 4 bases, with 10 bases between them. From germline, CDR1 is SQVTM and CDR2 ANQGSEA. The CDR3 runs 12 residues. The CDR3 here is CSVASSGTEAFF. The CDR3 DNA sequence: TGCAGCGTTGCCTCCTCGGGCACTGAAGCTTTCTTT.